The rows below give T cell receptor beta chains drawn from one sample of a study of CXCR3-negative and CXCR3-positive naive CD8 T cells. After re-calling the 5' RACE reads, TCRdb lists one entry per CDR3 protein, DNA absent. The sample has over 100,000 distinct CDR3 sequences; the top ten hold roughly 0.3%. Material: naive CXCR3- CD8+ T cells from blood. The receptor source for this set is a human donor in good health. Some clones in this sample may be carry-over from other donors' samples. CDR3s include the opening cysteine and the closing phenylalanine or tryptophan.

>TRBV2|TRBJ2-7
CASSVVEIYEQYF
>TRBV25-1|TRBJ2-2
CATHSTGELFF
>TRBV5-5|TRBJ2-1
CASSMGGAGLAKDEQFF
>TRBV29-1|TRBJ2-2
CSVGLLGFTGELFF
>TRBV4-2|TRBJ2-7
CASSHKGQPYEQYF
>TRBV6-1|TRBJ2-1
CASSEETWTGSYNEQFF
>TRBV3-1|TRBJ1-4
CASSHSGTGKEKLFF
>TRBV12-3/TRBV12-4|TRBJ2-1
CASSLLYNEQFF
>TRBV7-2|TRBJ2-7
CASSLGWTGEGHEQYF
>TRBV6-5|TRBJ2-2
CASSYLRGPGELFF
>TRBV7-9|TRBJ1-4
CASSSGQASTNEKLFF
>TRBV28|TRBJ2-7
CASSLYRGGAYEQYF
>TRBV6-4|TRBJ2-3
CASQNPGGSTDTQYF
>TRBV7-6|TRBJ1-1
CASSSNLANTEAFF
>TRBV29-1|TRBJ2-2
CSVEAPGQNTGELFF
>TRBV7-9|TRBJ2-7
CASSTTQGYEQYF
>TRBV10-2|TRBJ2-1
CASSESRLAGGQSSYNEQFF
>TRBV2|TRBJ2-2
CASSEESGQGPTGELFF
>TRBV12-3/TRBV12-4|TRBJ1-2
CASSLFLYAAGGEDYGYTF
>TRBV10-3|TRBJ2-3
CAIAAGFGSTDTQYF
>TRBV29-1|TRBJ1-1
CSVEAWERGQGNTEAFF
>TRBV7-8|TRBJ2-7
CASSPDLTYEQYF
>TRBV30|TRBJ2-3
CAWSPDDRTGDFTDTQYF
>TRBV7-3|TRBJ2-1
CASSYGTSGSYEQFF
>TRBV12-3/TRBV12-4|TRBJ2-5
CASSLHGRESRETQYF
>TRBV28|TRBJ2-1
CASSAGTGYNEQLF
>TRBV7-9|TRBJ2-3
CASSTRDRVFDTQYF
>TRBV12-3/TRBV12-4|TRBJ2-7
CASSRPGLGNEQYF
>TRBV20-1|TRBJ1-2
CSARDPGAGTYGYTF
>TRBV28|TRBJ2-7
CASSLRQVYSYEQYF
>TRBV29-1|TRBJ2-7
CSVEEGTASYEQYF
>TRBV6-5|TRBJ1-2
CASSYDRGYGYTF
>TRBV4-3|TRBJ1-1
CASSQAREYSPGAFF
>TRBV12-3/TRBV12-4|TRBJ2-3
CASETGTGGTDTQYF
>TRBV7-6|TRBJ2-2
CASSYFRGGDTGELFF
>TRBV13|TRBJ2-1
CASSYSGISYNEQFF
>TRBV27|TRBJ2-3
CASMSLFFTDTQYF
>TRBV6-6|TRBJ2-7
CASSRTGYEQYF
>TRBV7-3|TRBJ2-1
CASGTSGRTEQFF
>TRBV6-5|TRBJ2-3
CASSPQGGAEDTQYF
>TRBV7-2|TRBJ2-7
CASSLVQDRGLHEQYF
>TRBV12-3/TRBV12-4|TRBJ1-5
CASSLGRSAQHF
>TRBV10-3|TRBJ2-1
CAISESYVSSYNEQFF
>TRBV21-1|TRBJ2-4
CASSIPWTKDPLISDIQYF
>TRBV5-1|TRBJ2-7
CASSLLETKLRVGLAPYEQYF
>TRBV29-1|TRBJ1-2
CSVEFGGTDGYTF
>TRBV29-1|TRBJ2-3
CSAPSDRGIDTQYF
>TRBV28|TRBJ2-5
CASGFRARGQETQYF
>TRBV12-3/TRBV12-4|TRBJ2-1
CASSSWAGELNEQFF
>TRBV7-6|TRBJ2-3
CASSLFGGASDTQYF
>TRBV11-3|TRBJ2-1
CASRWDTKNNEQFF